These 30 T cell receptor beta chains share one sample of origin, sequenced in a study of T cell repertoires in cytomegalovirus infection. TCRdb called the reads again in MiXCR, with one record for every CDR3 protein. The sample has a few hundred thousand distinct CDR3 sequences; approximately 40% are singletons. What these receptors recognize is not known. Material: cultured PBMCs, obtained from culture after CMV antigen stimulation. Receptors originate from a human donor in good health (CMV status not recorded). Some clones in this sample may be carry-over from other donors' samples.

V usage is TRBV30 and J usage is TRBJ2-7; D remains unclear. The germline V and J ends were trimmed by 0 bases and 1 base, with 7 bases remaining between them. CDR1 GTSNPN and CDR2 SVGIG come from the germline V gene (reference sequence). CDR3 length: 13 residues. The chain's CDR3 is CAWSVESSYEQYF. As DNA, the CDR3 is TGTGCCTGGAGTGTAGAGAGTTCCTACGAGCAGTACTTC.

The genes are TRBV11-1 and TRBJ2-1, with D maybe TRBD2 (5 bases). Trimming took off 1 base at V and 8 bases at J, with 12 bases between the two ends. Germline V lookup: CDR1 SGHAT, CDR2 FQDESV (reference sequence). The CDR3 has 14 residues. As DNA, the CDR3 is TGTGCCAGCAGCTTAGATGGTCGGGGTGATGAGCAGTTCTTC. Translation gives CASSLDGRGDEQFF. The full variable domain, in which reference TRBV11-1 and TRBJ2-1 provide the parts outside the CDR3, is EAEVAQSPRYKITEKSQAVAFWCDPISGHATLYWYRQILGQGPELLVQFQDESVVDDSQLPKDRFSAERLKGVDSTLKIQPAELGDSAMYLCASSLDGRGDEQFFGPGTRLTVL.

The chain joins TRBV19 to TRBJ1-2; the D is unclear. The CDR3 spans 15 residues. CDR1 is LNHDA, CDR2 SQIVND, per germline (reference sequence). V lost 6 bases, J lost 3 bases, and 17 bases lay in between. CDR3 loop: CASRQSRREHYGYTF. As DNA, the CDR3 is TGTGCCAGTAGACAATCCCGGAGGGAGCACTATGGCTACACCTTC.

The chain uses TRBV7-8 and TRBJ2-1; TRBD2 is a possible D gene (5 bases). There are 19 residues in the CDR3. Trimming shortened V by 4 bases and J by 7 bases, and 29 bases separated the two germline ends. Germline V gene data show CDR1 as SGHVS and CDR2 as FQNEAQ. CDR3 sequence: CASSSFRRLRGPQTNEQFF. The DNA of the CDR3 is TGTGCCAGCAGCTCCTTTCGGCGTCTGAGAGGGCCACAGACAAATGAGCAGTTCTTC.

Comments on this clonotype: A read error is possible here, since a much larger clone lies one base away. V gene TRBV7-8 combines with J gene TRBJ2-1, with TRBD2 identical over 7 bases. Looked up from germline, CDR1 is SGHVS and CDR2 is FQNEAQ. The V gene end was trimmed by 2 bases and the J gene end by 14 bases; junction bases not matched to a gene: 18. This CDR3 comprises 16 residues. The CDR3 sequence: CASSLLEGGPGFGKFF. In DNA form, the CDR3 reads TGTGCCAGCAGCTTACTAGAGGGAGGGCCTGGTTTCGGGAAGTTCTTC.

V gene TRBV19 combines with J gene TRBJ2-5; D is unresolved. Germline V gives CDR1 LNHDA, CDR2 SQIVND (reference sequence). This CDR3 region has 13 residues. Deletions cut 5 bases from V and 5 bases from J, with 12 bases between. The DNA of the CDR3 is TGTGCCAGTAGTTACAAACCCGGGGAGACCCAGTACTTC. Translation: CASSYKPGETQYF. The complete variable domain, with remaining parts taken from reference TRBV19 and TRBJ2-5, reads DGGITQSPKYLFRKEGQNVTLSCEQNLNHDAMYWYRQDPGQGLRLIYYSQIVNDFQKGDIAEGYSVSREKKESFPLTVTSAQKNPTAFYLCASSYKPGETQYFGPGTRLLVL.

The chain joins TRBV19 to TRBJ2-5; D unclear. This CDR3 comprises 17 residues. Germline V lookup: CDR1 LNHDA, CDR2 SQIVND (reference sequence). Trimming removed 4 bases at V and 2 bases at J, with 20 bases between. In DNA, the CDR3 is TGTGCCAGTAGTACCCCTGACGTCAGTGGGTTACAAGAGACCCAGTACTTC. As protein: CASSTPDVSGLQETQYF. The entire variable domain, with the rest obtained from reference TRBV19 and TRBJ2-5, is as follows: DGGITQSPKYLFRKEGQNVTLSCEQNLNHDAMYWYRQDPGQGLRLIYYSQIVNDFQKGDIAEGYSVSREKKESFPLTVTSAQKNPTAFYLCASSTPDVSGLQETQYFGPGTRLLVL.

This clonotype appeared a few times. The V gene is TRBV11-3, the J gene TRBJ2-1; the D call may be TRBD1 or TRBD2 (6 bases each). V was cut by 1 base and J by 8 bases, with 12 bases left in between. The CDR3 runs to 14 residues. Germline-derived CDR1 and CDR2 are SGHNT and YENEEA. The CDR3 coding sequence is TGTGCCAGCAGCTTAGGGGGGGCTGGGGATGAGCAGTTCTTC. Its protein product is CASSLGGAGDEQFF. Filled out from reference TRBV11-3 and TRBJ2-1, the complete variable domain reads EAGVVQSPRYKIIEKKQPVAFWCNPISGHNTLYWYLQNLGQGPELLIRYENEEAVDDSQLPKDRFSAERLKGVDSTLKIQPAELGDSAVYLCASSLGGAGDEQFFGPGTRLTVL.

This clonotype was detected only a few times. The rearrangement joins TRBV7-2 to TRBJ2-1; TRBD2 matches 11 bases. The CDR3 extends over 14 amino acids. Trimming took 7 bases from V and 9 from J; bases not matched to a gene: 8. CDR1 is SGHTA and CDR2 is FQGNSA in the germline V gene. CDR3: CASTILAGVAEQFF. The CDR3 DNA follows: TGTGCCAGCACCATACTAGCGGGAGTGGCTGAGCAGTTCTTC.

This clonotype showed up just a few times. The chain recombines TRBV7-2 with TRBJ2-7, with D possibly TRBD2 on 5 matching bases. The CDR3 consists of 13 residues. Trimming left V 0 bases short and J 5 bases short, with 8 bases between. Germline V CDR1 and CDR2: SGHTA, FQGNSA. The CDR3 sequence is CASSLAPGNEQYF. CDR3 sequence (DNA): TGTGCCAGCAGCTTAGCGCCGGGGAACGAGCAGTACTTC. The variable domain in full, with the rest retrieved from reference TRBV7-2 and TRBJ2-7, is GAGVSQSPSNKVTEKGKDVELRCDPISGHTALYWYRQSLGQGLEFLIYFQGNSAPDKSGLPSDRFSAERTGGSVSTLTIQRTQQEDSAVYLCASSLAPGNEQYFGPGTRLTVT.

This clonotype has more than one count but fewer than ten. The chain has TRBV4-3 and TRBJ2-6, with D possibly being TRBD1 (5 bases). From germline, CDR1 is LGHNA and CDR2 YSLEER. The CDR3 has 17 amino acids. V lost 3 bases to trimming and J lost 2 bases, with 14 bases between them. The CDR3 sequence is CASSQNRKGTGANVLTF. The DNA of the CDR3 is TGCGCCAGCAGCCAGAATCGCAAGGGGACTGGGGCCAACGTCCTGACTTTC.

The V and J genes are TRBV7-2 and TRBJ2-5, with TRBD2 matching 7 bases. With V trimmed by 7 bases and J by 1 base, 6 bases remained unmatched. Germline lookup yields CDR1 SGHTA and CDR2 FQGNSA. The CDR3 sequence is 14 residues long. The CDR3 sequence is CASTNSGPQETQYF. As DNA, the CDR3 is TGTGCCAGCACCAATAGCGGGCCCCAAGAGACCCAGTACTTC.

This clonotype was counted between two and nine times. The chain combines TRBV7-8 with TRBJ2-7; 9 bases are shared with TRBD1. The germline gives CDR1 SGHVS, CDR2 FQNEAQ. The V segment lost 7 bases and the J segment 4 bases; nucleotides outside the gene matches: 5. CDR3 length: 13 residues. CDR3 amino acids: CASTGTGLYEQYF. The CDR3 DNA sequence: TGTGCCAGCACCGGGACAGGGTTGTACGAGCAGTACTTC.

This chain uses TRBV2 with TRBJ1-3; perhaps TRBD1 as D (6 bases). V gave up 6 bases and J gave up 2 bases, with 14 bases separating them. Germline values: CDR1 SNHLY, CDR2 FYNNEI. The CDR3 is 15 residues long. The CDR3 loop reads CASRYSGAPGNTIYF. The CDR3 bases are TGTGCCAGCAGGTATTCAGGGGCTCCTGGAAACACCATATATTTT.

V and J are TRBV28 and TRBJ1-5, with 8 bases lining up with TRBD1. The length of the CDR3 is 14 residues. Germline assignment: CDR1 MDHEN and CDR2 SYDVKM. V was clipped by 6 bases and J by 5 bases; unmatched bases: 6. CDR3 nucleotide sequence: TGTGCCAGCAGGGAAGGACAGGGCCATCAGCCCCAGCATTTT. Translating gives CASREGQGHQPQHF.

This clonotype came up a few times. The chain joins TRBV7-9 to TRBJ2-7; no reliable D call. Looked up from germline, CDR1 is SEHNR and CDR2 is FQNEAQ (reference sequence). V lost 2 bases and J lost 2, with 13 bases in between. The CDR3 extends over 15 amino acids. CDR3 DNA sequence: TGTGCCAGCAGCTTATTCACATTCGGTACCTACGAGCAGTACTTC. Translated: CASSLFTFGTYEQYF.

The chain couples TRBV19 to TRBJ1-5; D gene unclear. CDR3 length equals 16 residues. V was clipped by 3 bases and J by 6 bases, with 18 bases between them. Germline assignment: CDR1 LNHDA and CDR2 SQIVND (reference sequence). Written as DNA, the CDR3 is TGTGCCAGTAGTATTACGGACCAGGCCTCTGGTCAGCCCCAGCATTTT. It encodes CASSITDQASGQPQHF.

V gene TRBV27 combines with J gene TRBJ1-1, with 10 positions matching TRBD1. The trim removed 0 bases at V and 4 bases at J, leaving 2 bases unmatched. The germline gives CDR1 MNHEY, CDR2 SMNVEV (reference sequence). This CDR3 is 15 amino acids long. The CDR3 sequence: CASSLSDRGSTEAFF. The CDR3 coding sequence is TGTGCCAGCAGTTTATCGGACAGGGGGTCCACTGAAGCTTTCTTT.

This clonotype turned up a few times. The CDR3 is CARRASERCSGTDTQYF. The CDR3 bases are TGTGCCAGACGGGCGTCGGAGCGATGCTCTGGGACAGATACGCAGTATTTT. The V gene is TRBV19, the J gene TRBJ2-3; D not certain. Looked up from germline, CDR1 is LNHDA and CDR2 is SQIVND (reference sequence). The V and J ends lost 9 bases and 3 bases respectively, with 25 bases between them. The CDR3 spans 17 residues.

The CDR3 DNA follows: TGTTCTACAGGGGGCTGGGAAGATACGCAGTATTTT. It codes for CSTGGWEDTQYF. This chain joins TRBV6-6 and TRBJ2-3; TRBD1 matches 9 bases. CDR1 is MNHNY and CDR2 is SVGAGI in the germline V gene (reference sequence). This CDR3 has 12 amino acids.

In its sample, this clonotype was seen many times. The gene calls are TRBV7-8 and TRBJ1-2, with 8 bases fitting TRBD1. V gave up 5 bases and J gave up 2 bases; unmatched junction bases: 19. From germline, CDR1 is SGHVS and CDR2 FQNEAQ. The CDR3 is 19 amino acids. CDR3 nucleotide sequence: TGTGCCAGCAGCCCCTGGGGCAGGGGGCGAGGGGTCGGAAACTATGGCTACACCTTC. It specifies CASSPWGRGRGVGNYGYTF.

V and J are TRBV6-1 and TRBJ2-7, with D perhaps TRBD1 or TRBD2 (5 bases each). The CDR3 totals 13 residues. Germline lookup yields CDR1 MNHNS and CDR2 SASEGT. Trimming stripped 10 bases from V and 3 bases from J, with 16 bases between. CDR3 nucleotide sequence: TGTGCCACCCGCCGCCTTGGGGGCTACGAGCAGTACTTC. Its translation: CATRRLGGYEQYF.

In its sample, this clonotype was seen once. J is TRBJ1-2 and V is TRBV4-1; 7 bases are a match to TRBD1. The CDR3 runs 17 residues. CDR1 and CDR2 from the germline V gene are MGHRA and YSYEKL. Germline trimming cut 4 bases from V and 2 bases from J; bases unmatched to any gene: 13. In nucleotides, the CDR3 is TGCGCCAGCAGCCTGGGTCAGGGGGGCCAGGGAAACTATGGCTACACCTTC. Encoded protein: CASSLGQGGQGNYGYTF.

This clonotype was recorded a few times. V usage is TRBV10-2 and J usage is TRBJ2-7; 10 bases align to TRBD2. The CDR3 is made up of 15 amino acids. Germline CDR1 and CDR2: WSHSY and SAAADI. V was clipped by 5 bases and J by 4 bases; unmatched bases: 8. CDR3 nucleotide sequence: TGCGCCAGCAGTCGGCTAGCGGGAGCCATATACGAGCAGTACTTC. Amino acids: CASSRLAGAIYEQYF.

There are a few counts of this clonotype. This sequence joins TRBV7-2 and TRBJ2-6; no reliable D call. There are 15 residues in the CDR3. In germline, CDR1 is SGHTA, CDR2 FQGNSA. V lost 6 bases and J 0 bases, leaving 9 bases between the germline ends. CDR3 residues: CASSQVHSGANVLTF. The CDR3 DNA follows: TGTGCCAGCAGTCAGGTGCACTCTGGGGCCAACGTCCTGACTTTC.

This clonotype has a handful of counts. CDR3 region: CASSSTGIEPQHF. CDR3 coding DNA: TGTGCCAGCAGCTCGACAGGGATTGAGCCCCAGCATTTT. V usage is TRBV7-2 and J usage is TRBJ1-5; 7 bases match TRBD1. Germline-derived CDR1 and CDR2 are SGHTA and FQGNSA. Trimming took 4 bases from V and 8 from J; bases not matched to a gene: 5. The CDR3 length is 13 residues.

This chain uses TRBV11-1 with TRBJ2-2, with 8 bases aligning to TRBD2. Per germline, CDR1 SGHAT and CDR2 FQDESV (reference sequence). The CDR3 has 16 residues. Losses at the gene ends were 1 base for V and 5 bases for J; bases not matched to a gene: 6. CDR3 amino acids: CASSLDGGAETGELFF. As DNA, the CDR3 is TGTGCCAGCAGCTTAGACGGGGGGGCCGAAACCGGGGAGCTGTTTTTT.

This clonotype showed up just a few times. The chain links TRBV7-8 to TRBJ2-1; TRBD2 matches at 11 bases. Germline-derived CDR1 and CDR2 are SGHVS and FQNEAQ. The CDR3 is 14 residues long. The trim removed 5 bases at V and 6 bases at J, leaving 3 bases unmatched. CDR3 region: CASSQGTSGNEQFF. The CDR3, as DNA: TGTGCCAGCAGCCAAGGGACTAGCGGCAATGAGCAGTTCTTC.

This clonotype was counted between two and nine times. The chain employs TRBV5-4 and TRBJ2-3; no clear D. CDR3 length: 13 amino acids. Germline V gives CDR1 SGHNT, CDR2 YYREEE (reference sequence). With 4 bases removed from V and 4 bases from J, the gap between germline ends came to 10 bases. The CDR3 region is CASSPERADTQYF. In DNA form, the CDR3 reads TGTGCCAGCAGCCCGGAACGGGCAGATACGCAGTATTTT.

This chain joins TRBV19 and TRBJ2-5; TRBD1 or TRBD2 may be the D gene (5 bases each). Trimming pared 3 bases from V and 2 bases from J, leaving 10 bases between. Germline CDR1 is LNHDA and CDR2 is SQIVND (reference sequence). The CDR3 is made up of 14 amino acids. The DNA for the CDR3 is TGTGCCAGTAGTATCGGGGCGATGCAAGAGACCCAGTACTTC. Its protein product is CASSIGAMQETQYF.